These 29 T cell receptor beta chains originate from one sample sequenced in a study of CD8+ T cells in alopecia areata. Extracted from the samples, RNA was reverse transcribed into cDNA to serve as the sequencing template. Assay: immunoSEQ multiplex PCR; the TCRdb copy retains only in-frame clones and omits some. The sample has around 50,000 clones, around 96% seen once. Sequenced material: CD8+ T cells sorted from blood, taken at week 0. These TCRs come from a human donor with alopecia areata.

V gene TRBV6-5 combines with J gene TRBJ2-7; 8 positions match TRBD1. This CDR3 region has 14 residues. Germline V gene lookup returns CDR1 MNHEY and CDR2 SVGAGI. After removal of 5 bases from V and 1 base from J, the junction contained 4 bases not matched to a gene. The CDR3 coding sequence is TGTGCCAGCAGTCAGGGGACAGGATCCTACGAGCAGTACTTC. Its translation is CASSQGTGSYEQYF.

CDR3 residues: CASRRTGDPLGTQYF. CDR3 bases: TGTGCCAGCAGGCGGACAGGGGACCCTCTTGGTACGCAGTATTTT. J is TRBJ2-3 and V is TRBV27; 9 bases line up with TRBD1. Looked up from germline, CDR1 is MNHEY and CDR2 is SMNVEV (reference sequence). The CDR3 covers 15 residues. V lost 6 bases and J lost 8; bases outside the gene matches: 12.

This rearrangement joins TRBV29-1 to TRBJ1-2; D not resolved. Trimming removed 3 bases from V and 3 bases from J, with 11 bases in between. Germline CDR1 is SQVTM and CDR2 is ANQGSEA. CDR3 size: 13 residues. CDR3 sequence reads: CSVDTGNDYGYTF. CDR3 sequence (DNA): TGCAGCGTTGATACTGGAAACGACTATGGCTACACCTTC.

The J gene is TRBJ2-2, the V gene TRBV19; D is undetermined. Germline V gene sequence: CDR1 LNHDA, CDR2 SQIVND (reference sequence). This CDR3 is built from 15 residues. Trimming removed 5 bases at V and 0 bases at J, with 10 bases between. CDR3 protein: CASSSRRTNTGELFF. The CDR3 DNA is TGTGCCAGTAGTTCGAGACGGACGAACACCGGGGAGCTGTTTTTT. The whole variable domain, filled in from reference TRBV19 and TRBJ2-2, reads DGGITQSPKYLFRKEGQNVTLSCEQNLNHDAMYWYRQDPGQGLRLIYYSQIVNDFQKGDIAEGYSVSREKKESFPLTVTSAQKNPTAFYLCASSSRRTNTGELFFGEGSRLTVL.

The chain combines TRBV4-3 with TRBJ1-2, with TRBD1 matching over 8 bases. The V segment lost 0 bases and the J segment 11 bases; nucleotides outside the gene matches: 14. The V gene's germline CDR1 is LGHNA and CDR2 YSLEER. CDR3 length equals 16 residues. For the CDR3, the DNA is TGCGCCAGCAGCCAAGATGCAGGGGGCTGTTGCATGCATTACACCTTC. It yields the protein CASSQDAGGCCMHYTF.

V gene TRBV28 combines with J gene TRBJ1-1; D is unresolved. Germline CDR1 MDHEN, CDR2 SYDVKM. CDR3 length equals 14 residues. The germline V and J ends were trimmed by 7 bases and 7 bases, with 19 bases remaining between them. The CDR3 DNA reads TGTGCCAGCAACTCCGGGATCCTAACAGATGAAGCTTTCTTT. It is translated as CASNSGILTDEAFF.

This rearrangement joins TRBV29-1 to TRBJ2-3; weak D call: TRBD1 (6 bases). The CDR3 loop spans 14 amino acids. CDR1 is SQVTM and CDR2 is ANQGSEA in the germline V gene. Trimming took 3 bases from V and 4 from J, leaving 14 bases between them. CDR3 coding DNA: TGCAGCGTTGATTTTGTGAAGGGGGCAGATACGCAGTATTTT. The encoded protein is CSVDFVKGADTQYF.

This chain joins TRBV4-3 and TRBJ1-1, with D possibly TRBD1 on 6 matching bases. The V end lost 4 bases, the J end lost 2 bases, and 17 bases lay between the germline ends. This CDR3 comprises 16 residues. The germline gives CDR1 LGHNA, CDR2 YSLEER. The CDR3 region is CASSLERTAINTEAFF. Here the CDR3 DNA reads TGCGCCAGCAGCCTTGAGAGGACAGCTATTAACACTGAAGCTTTCTTT.

The chain is built from TRBV11-2 and TRBJ2-5; no reliable D call. The germline gives CDR1 SGHAT, CDR2 FQNNGV. The V gene lost 2 bases and the J gene lost 5 bases, with 6 bases spanning the gap. This CDR3 spans 12 amino acids. The CDR3 spells CASSLIGETQYF. The CDR3 DNA follows: TGTGCCAGCAGCTTAATCGGGGAGACCCAGTACTTC. The full variable domain, its missing parts supplied by reference TRBV11-2 and TRBJ2-5, is EAGVAQSPRYKIIEKRQSVAFWCNPISGHATLYWYQQILGQGPKLLIQFQNNGVVDDSQLPKDRFSAERLKGVDSTLKIQPAKLEDSAVYLCASSLIGETQYFGPGTRLLVL.

This chain connects TRBV4-1 to TRBJ1-4; TRBD1 is a possible D gene (5 bases). The V and J ends lost 7 bases and 3 bases respectively, with 21 bases between them. This CDR3 is built from 17 residues. Germline CDR1 reads MGHRA; CDR2 reads YSYEKL. The CDR3 reads CASTPAGLGLANEKLFF. CDR3 sequence (DNA): TGCGCCAGCACCCCGGCAGGGTTGGGATTAGCTAATGAAAAACTGTTTTTT.

The V and J genes are TRBV7-6 and TRBJ2-3; unclear D gene. Germline loops: CDR1 SGHVS, CDR2 FNYEAQ. Deletions cut 4 bases from V and 2 bases from J, with 16 bases between. The CDR3 sequence is 16 residues long. The CDR3 loop is CASSSRTLGYTDTQYF. CDR3 DNA: TGTGCCAGCAGCTCCAGGACCCTGGGCTACACAGATACGCAGTATTTT.

Only a few counts were recorded for this clone. V gene TRBV9 combines with J gene TRBJ2-2; the match to TRBD2 covers 7 bases. Unmatched junction bases numbered 6, after V lost 4 bases and J lost 0 bases. Germline V gene sequence: CDR1 SGDLS, CDR2 YYNGEE. This CDR3 is built from 16 residues. CDR3 loop: CASSPGLVSNTGELFF. CDR3 in DNA: TGTGCCAGCAGCCCCGGACTAGTTTCGAACACCGGGGAGCTGTTTTTT.

The rearrangement uses TRBV7-8 and TRBJ2-3; 12 positions agree with TRBD2. Germline V gene data show CDR1 as SGHVS and CDR2 as FQNEAQ. The V and J ends lost 1 base and 3 bases, in that order; junction bases with no gene match: 5. The CDR3 has 17 residues. This chain's CDR3 is CASSLGLAGGVTDTQYF. The CDR3 nucleotides are TGTGCCAGCAGCTTAGGCCTAGCGGGGGGGGTAACAGATACGCAGTATTTT.

The V call is TRBV5-1, the J call TRBJ2-1; TRBD1 matches at 10 bases. Losses at the gene ends were 6 bases for V and 9 bases for J; bases not matched to a gene: 9. Germline V gene sequence: CDR1 SGHRS, CDR2 YFSETQ. CDR3 length: 14 residues. The CDR3 DNA reads TGCGCCAGCAACAGGGACAGGGGAACAACTGAGCAGTTCTTC. Protein sequence: CASNRDRGTTEQFF.

This chain joins TRBV19 and TRBJ2-1, with TRBD2 matching over 15 bases. After removal of 3 bases from V and 7 bases from J, the junction contained 4 bases not matched to a gene. The CDR3 covers 16 residues. Germline V CDR1 and CDR2: LNHDA, SQIVND (reference sequence). The DNA of the CDR3 is TGTGCCAGTAGTATCGGGACTAGCGGGGGGTGGAATGAGCAGTTCTTC. It codes for CASSIGTSGGWNEQFF.

The V gene is TRBV7-6, the J gene TRBJ2-5; D is possibly TRBD1 (6 bases). The V gene's germline CDR1 is SGHVS and CDR2 FNYEAQ. This CDR3 contains 14 residues. The ends were cut back, 7 bases at V and 5 bases at J, with 17 bases in the middle. CDR3 nucleotides: TGTGCCAGCAACATAGGGGGTGAATCGGAGACCCAGTACTTC. The encoded protein is CASNIGGESETQYF.

The chain combines TRBV13 with TRBJ2-5; unclear D gene. Trimming stripped 3 bases from V and 2 bases from J, with 10 bases between. Germline CDR1 PRHDT, CDR2 FYEKMQ (reference sequence). The length of the CDR3 is 14 residues. The CDR3: CASSFRGFQETQYF. Written as DNA, the CDR3 is TGTGCCAGCAGCTTTCGCGGATTTCAAGAGACCCAGTACTTC.

The CDR3 protein is CASLSGTSDLEQFF. In DNA form, the CDR3 reads TGTGCCAGCCTATCTGGGACTTCAGACCTTGAGCAGTTCTTC. This chain uses TRBV7-9 with TRBJ2-1, with a tentative D call TRBD2 (6 bases). The CDR3 sequence is 14 residues long. The V end was cut by 8 bases, the J end by 9 bases, with 20 bases between. Per germline, CDR1 SEHNR and CDR2 FQNEAQ (reference sequence).

The chain combines TRBV5-6 with TRBJ2-1; 7 bases line up with TRBD2. Germline CDR1 is SGHDT and CDR2 is YYEEEE. The V and J ends lost 4 bases and 15 bases, in that order; junction bases with no gene match: 10. CDR3 length: 12 residues. The CDR3 spells CASSRATGEGFF. As DNA, the CDR3 is TGTGCCAGCAGCCGGGCGACTGGGGAGGGGTTCTTC.

V and J are TRBV7-9 and TRBJ2-7; D is possibly TRBD2 (6 bases). Germline CDR1 reads SEHNR; CDR2 reads FQNEAQ (reference sequence). CDR3 length equals 12 residues. V was shortened by 7 bases and J by 6 bases, with 13 bases between the two germline ends. The CDR3 nucleotides are TGTGCCAGCAACATAGGAGGGACCGAGCAGTACTTC. Its translation: CASNIGGTEQYF.

The chain has TRBV29-1 and TRBJ1-2, with D unresolved. The CDR3 consists of 11 residues. V dropped 2 bases and J dropped 7 bases, with 8 bases sitting between them. The germline V gene encodes CDR1 SQVTM and CDR2 ANQGSEA. The CDR3 coding sequence is TGCAGCGTTGAAAACGGACTTGGCTACACCTTC. Protein: CSVENGLGYTF.

The chain recombines TRBV19 with TRBJ2-1, with 9 bases matching TRBD1. Trimming at V came to 3 bases and at J to 13 bases, leaving 7 bases not matched to a gene. Germline V lookup: CDR1 LNHDA, CDR2 SQIVND (reference sequence). This CDR3 comprises 13 residues. The CDR3 spells CASSMGQGKAQFF. CDR3 nucleotides: TGTGCCAGTAGTATGGGACAGGGAAAGGCACAGTTCTTC.

The chain combines TRBV6-4 with TRBJ2-3; no clear D gene. The CDR3 extends over 14 amino acids. In germline, CDR1 is MRHNA, CDR2 SNTAGT. V gave up 2 bases and J gave up 11 bases, with 17 bases separating them. The CDR3 coding sequence is TGTGCCAGCAGTGACACCGCTACACAGATACTGCAGTATTTT. Amino acids: CASSDTATQILQYF.

This clone was recorded only once. The gene calls are TRBV13 and TRBJ2-5, with 9 bases identical to TRBD2. V lost 0 bases to trimming and J lost 9 bases; unmatched junction nucleotides: 2. CDR1 and CDR2 from the germline V gene are PRHDT and FYEKMQ (reference sequence). The CDR3 is 13 amino acids. The CDR3 DNA reads as TGTGCCAGCAGCTTAGGGCGGGGGGGCGCCCAGTACTTC. Protein: CASSLGRGGAQYF.

The V gene is TRBV6-5, the J gene TRBJ2-1; D might be TRBD2 (6 bases). CDR1 and CDR2 (germline): MNHEY, SVGAGI. V was cut by 0 bases and J by 12 bases, with 12 bases left in between. The CDR3 covers 13 residues. The CDR3 coding sequence is TGTGCCAGCAGTTACTCGAATATGCGGGGGCAGTTCTTC. It encodes CASSYSNMRGQFF.

The chain couples TRBV25-1 to TRBJ2-1; unclear D gene. Germline-derived CDR1 and CDR2 are MGHDK and SYGVNS. The CDR3 sequence is 11 residues long. The ends were cut back, 3 bases at V and 8 bases at J, with 5 bases in the middle. DNA for the CDR3: TGTGCCAGCAGTGATAGGGATGAGCAGTTCTTC. Its translation is CASSDRDEQFF.

The chain couples TRBV5-1 to TRBJ1-2; D uncertain. Deletions cut 1 base from V and 3 bases from J, with 10 bases between. Germline assignment: CDR1 SGHRS and CDR2 YFSETQ. The CDR3 consists of 14 residues. The CDR3 DNA reads as TGCGCCAGCAGCTTGTCTCAAGGTGACTATGGCTACACCTTC. Its translation is CASSLSQGDYGYTF.

The chain has TRBV7-8 and TRBJ2-2; no firm D call. The CDR3 loop spans 14 amino acids. Germline V gives CDR1 SGHVS, CDR2 FQNEAQ. The ends were cut back, 2 bases at V and 4 bases at J, with 8 bases in the middle. CDR3 protein: CASSLTGLTGELFF. In nucleotides, the CDR3 is TGTGCCAGCAGCTTAACCGGGCTCACCGGGGAGCTGTTTTTT.

This clone appeared once. One end of the junction varies from germline; a read error may be responsible. Other nucleotide sequences in the sample specify the same CDR3. The chain is built from TRBV5-1 and TRBJ1-2, with a possible D match to TRBD1 (5 bases). This CDR3 has 13 amino acids. Germline loops: CDR1 SGHRS, CDR2 YFSETQ. The CDR3 DNA is TGCGCCAGTAGCTTGGCAGGGAACTATGGCTACACCTTC. Translating gives CASSLAGNYGYTF. Complete variable domain (other parts from reference TRBV5-1 and TRBJ1-2): KAGVTQTPRYLIKTRGQQVTLSCSPISGHRSVSWYQQTPGQGLQFLFEYFSETQRNKGNFPGRFSGRQFSNSRSEMNVSTLELGDSALYLCASSLAGNYGYTFGSGTRLTVV.